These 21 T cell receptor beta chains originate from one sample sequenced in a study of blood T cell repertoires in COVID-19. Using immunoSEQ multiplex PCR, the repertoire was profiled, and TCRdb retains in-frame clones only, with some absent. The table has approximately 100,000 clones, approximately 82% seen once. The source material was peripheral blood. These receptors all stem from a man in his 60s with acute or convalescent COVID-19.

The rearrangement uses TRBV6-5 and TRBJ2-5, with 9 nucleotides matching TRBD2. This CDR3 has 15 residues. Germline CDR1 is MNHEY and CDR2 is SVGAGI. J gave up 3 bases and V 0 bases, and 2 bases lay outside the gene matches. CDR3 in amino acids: CASSYSGGGEETQYF. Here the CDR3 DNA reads TGTGCCAGCAGTTACTCGGGCGGGGGGGAAGAGACCCAGTACTTC.

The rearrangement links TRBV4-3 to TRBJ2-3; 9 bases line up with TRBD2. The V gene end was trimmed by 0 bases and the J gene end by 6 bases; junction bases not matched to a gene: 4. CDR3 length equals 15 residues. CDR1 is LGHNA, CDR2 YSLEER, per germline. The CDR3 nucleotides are TGCGCCAGCAGCCAAGATTCGCGGGGGGGCGATACGCAGTATTTT. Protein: CASSQDSRGGDTQYF.

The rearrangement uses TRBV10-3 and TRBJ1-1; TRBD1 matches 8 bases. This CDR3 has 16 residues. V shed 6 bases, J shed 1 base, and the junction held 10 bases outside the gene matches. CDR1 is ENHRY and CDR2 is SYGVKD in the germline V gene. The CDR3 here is CAISLDSGTGNTEAFF. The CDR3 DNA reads TGTGCCATCAGCCTAGATTCCGGGACAGGGAACACTGAAGCTTTCTTT.

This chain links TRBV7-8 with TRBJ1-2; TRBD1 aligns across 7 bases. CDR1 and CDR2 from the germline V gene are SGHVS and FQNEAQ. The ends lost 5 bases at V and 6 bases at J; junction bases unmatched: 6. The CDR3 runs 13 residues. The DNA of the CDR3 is TGTGCCAGCAGCAACAACCAGGGGGATGGCTACACCTTC. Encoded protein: CASSNNQGDGYTF.

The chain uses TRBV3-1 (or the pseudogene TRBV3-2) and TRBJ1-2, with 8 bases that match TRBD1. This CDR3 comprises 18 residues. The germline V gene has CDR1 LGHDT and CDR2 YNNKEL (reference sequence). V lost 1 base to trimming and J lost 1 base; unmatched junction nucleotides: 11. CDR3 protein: CASSQVRGQGIGNYGYTF. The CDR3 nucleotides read TGTGCCAGCAGCCAAGTACGAGGACAGGGAATAGGTAACTATGGCTACACCTTC.

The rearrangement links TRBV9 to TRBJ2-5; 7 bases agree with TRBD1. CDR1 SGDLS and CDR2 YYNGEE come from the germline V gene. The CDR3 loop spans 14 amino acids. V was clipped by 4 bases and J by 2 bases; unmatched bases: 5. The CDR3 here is CASSPTGQQETQYF. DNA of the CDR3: TGTGCCAGCAGCCCGACGGGACAGCAAGAGACCCAGTACTTC.

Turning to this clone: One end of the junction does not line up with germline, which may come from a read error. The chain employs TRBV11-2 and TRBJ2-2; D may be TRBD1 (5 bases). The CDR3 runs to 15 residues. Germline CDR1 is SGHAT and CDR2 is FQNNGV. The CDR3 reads CASSLNRQNAGELFF. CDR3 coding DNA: TGTGCCAGCAGCTTAAATAGACAGAACGCCGGGGAGCTGTTTTTT.

CDR3 nucleotide sequence: TGTGCCAGCTCACCAGCAGGGGCGTCTAATTCACCCCTCCACTTT. It encodes CASSPAGASNSPLHF. This chain uses TRBV18 with TRBJ1-6; D may be TRBD1 (6 bases). This CDR3 region has 15 residues. The V and J ends lost 2 bases and 6 bases respectively, with 11 bases between them. CDR1 KGHSH and CDR2 LQKENI come from the germline V gene.

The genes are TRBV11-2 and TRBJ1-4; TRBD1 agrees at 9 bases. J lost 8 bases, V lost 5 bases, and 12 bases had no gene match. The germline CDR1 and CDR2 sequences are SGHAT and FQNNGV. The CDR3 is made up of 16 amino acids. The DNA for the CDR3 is TGTGCCAGCAGCCAAGGCAACCGGGACAGGGTGGAAAAACTGTTTTTT. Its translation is CASSQGNRDRVEKLFF.

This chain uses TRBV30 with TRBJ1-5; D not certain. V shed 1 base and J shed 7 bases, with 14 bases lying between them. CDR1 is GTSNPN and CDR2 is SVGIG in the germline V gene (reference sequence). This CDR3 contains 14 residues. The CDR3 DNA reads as TGTGCCTGGAGTGGGGGAGGGATGGTACAGCCCCAGCATTTT. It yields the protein CAWSGGGMVQPQHF.

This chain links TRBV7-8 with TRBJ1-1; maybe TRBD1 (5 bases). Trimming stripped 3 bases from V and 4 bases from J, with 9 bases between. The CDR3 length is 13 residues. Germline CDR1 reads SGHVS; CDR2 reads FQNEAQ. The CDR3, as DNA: TGTGCCAGCAGCTTTCAGGGAGGCACTGAAGCTTTCTTT. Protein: CASSFQGGTEAFF.

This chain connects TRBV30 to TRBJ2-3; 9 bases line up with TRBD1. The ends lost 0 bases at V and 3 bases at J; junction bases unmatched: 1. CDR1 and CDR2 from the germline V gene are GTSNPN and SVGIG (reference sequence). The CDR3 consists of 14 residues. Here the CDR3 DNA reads TGTGCCTGGAGTGTGGACAGGGGAACAGATACGCAGTATTTT. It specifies CAWSVDRGTDTQYF.

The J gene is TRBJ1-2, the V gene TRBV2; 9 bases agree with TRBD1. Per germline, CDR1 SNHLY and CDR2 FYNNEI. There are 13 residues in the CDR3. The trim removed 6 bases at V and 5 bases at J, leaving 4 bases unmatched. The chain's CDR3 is CASRGTGLYGYTF. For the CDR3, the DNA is TGTGCCAGCAGAGGGACAGGGTTATATGGCTACACCTTC.

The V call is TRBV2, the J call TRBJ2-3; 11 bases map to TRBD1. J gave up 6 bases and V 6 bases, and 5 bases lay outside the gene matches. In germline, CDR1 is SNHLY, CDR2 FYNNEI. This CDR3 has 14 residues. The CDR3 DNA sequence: TGTGCCAGCAGGTTGGACAGGGGGCCGGATACGCAGTATTTT. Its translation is CASRLDRGPDTQYF.

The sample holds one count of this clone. CDR3 amino acids: CASSYPGQGSEQFF. As DNA, the CDR3 is TGTGCCAGCAGTTACCCGGGACAGGGATCTGAGCAGTTCTTC. The chain links TRBV3-1 (or the pseudogene TRBV3-2) to TRBJ2-1; 9 nucleotides match TRBD1. Germline CDR1 is LGHDT and CDR2 is YNNKEL (reference sequence). J was trimmed by 9 bases and V by 6 bases; bases with no gene match: 9. The CDR3 has 14 amino acids.

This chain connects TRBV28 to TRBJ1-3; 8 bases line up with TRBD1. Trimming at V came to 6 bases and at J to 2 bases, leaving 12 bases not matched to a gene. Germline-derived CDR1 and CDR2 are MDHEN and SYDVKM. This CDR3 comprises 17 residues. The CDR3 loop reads CASRQTGTGFTGNTIYF. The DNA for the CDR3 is TGTGCCAGCAGGCAAACCGGGACAGGCTTTACTGGAAACACCATATATTTT.

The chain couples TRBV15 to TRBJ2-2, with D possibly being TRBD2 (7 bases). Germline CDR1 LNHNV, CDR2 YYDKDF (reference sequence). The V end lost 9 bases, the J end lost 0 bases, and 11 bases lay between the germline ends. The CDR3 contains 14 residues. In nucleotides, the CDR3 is TGTGCCACGAAGGGGGGGACGAACACCGGGGAGCTGTTTTTT. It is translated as CATKGGTNTGELFF.

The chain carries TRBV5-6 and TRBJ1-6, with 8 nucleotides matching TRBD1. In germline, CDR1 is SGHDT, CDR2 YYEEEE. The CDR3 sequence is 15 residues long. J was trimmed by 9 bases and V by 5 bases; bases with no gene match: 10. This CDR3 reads CASRFGQGRVSPLHF. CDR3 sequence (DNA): TGTGCCAGCAGGTTCGGACAGGGTCGTGTTTCACCCCTCCACTTT.

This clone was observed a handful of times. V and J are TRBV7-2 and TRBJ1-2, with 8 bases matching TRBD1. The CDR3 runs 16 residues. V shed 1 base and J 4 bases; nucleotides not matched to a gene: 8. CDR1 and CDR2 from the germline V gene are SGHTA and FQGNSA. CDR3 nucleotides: TGTGCCAGCAGCTTAGATAGGGGAACAGGGGGCTATGGCTACACCTTC. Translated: CASSLDRGTGGYGYTF.

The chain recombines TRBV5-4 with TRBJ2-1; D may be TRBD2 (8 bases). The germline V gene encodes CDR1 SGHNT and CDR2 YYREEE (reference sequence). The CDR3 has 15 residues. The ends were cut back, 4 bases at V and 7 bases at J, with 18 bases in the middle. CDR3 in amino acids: CASSRREGARNEQFF. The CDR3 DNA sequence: TGTGCCAGCAGCCGCCGGGAGGGGGCTCGGAATGAGCAGTTCTTC.

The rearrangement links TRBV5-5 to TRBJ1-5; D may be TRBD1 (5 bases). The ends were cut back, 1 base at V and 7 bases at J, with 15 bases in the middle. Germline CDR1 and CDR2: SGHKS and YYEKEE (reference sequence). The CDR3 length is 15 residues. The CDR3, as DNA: TGTGCCAGCAGCTTGACGACTCAGGGAAAACAGCCCCAGCATTTT. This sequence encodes CASSLTTQGKQPQHF.